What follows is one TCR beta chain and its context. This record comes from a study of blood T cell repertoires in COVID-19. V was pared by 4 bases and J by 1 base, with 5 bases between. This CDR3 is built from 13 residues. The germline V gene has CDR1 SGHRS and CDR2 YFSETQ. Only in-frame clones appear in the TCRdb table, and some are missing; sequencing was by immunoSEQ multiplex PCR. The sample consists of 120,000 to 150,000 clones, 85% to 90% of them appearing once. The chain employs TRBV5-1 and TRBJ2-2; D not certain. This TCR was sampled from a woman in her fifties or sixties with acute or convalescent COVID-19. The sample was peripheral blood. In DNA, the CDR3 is TGCGCCAGCAGCAAGAGGAACACCGGGGAGCTGTTTTTT. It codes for CASSKRNTGELFF. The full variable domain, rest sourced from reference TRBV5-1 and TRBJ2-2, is KAGVTQTPRYLIKTRGQQVTLSCSPISGHRSVSWYQQTPGQGLQFLFEYFSETQRNKGNFPGRFSGRQFSNSRSEMNVSTLELGDSALYLCASSKRNTGELFFGEGSRLTVL.